This paragraph covers one T cell receptor beta chain sequence. Its antigen is still unknown. A read error may account for a junction end that differs from germline. This sample is part of a study of identical twins. Study outcomes and limitations: The study reached conclusions through statistical analysis that was cross-sectional, not following the same donors. Invariant MAIT and iNKT cells could partly confound zero-insertion analyses. The models systematically underestimated how much out-of-frame TCR alpha was shared in monozygotic twins.

Germline V gives CDR1 DFQATT, CDR2 SNEGSKA (reference sequence). The CDR3 has 13 residues. One entry per CDR3 protein results from TCRdb running MiXCR on the 5' RACE reads. The table shows some 900,000 distinct CDR3 sequences, with approximately 13% occurring only once. These sequences were also reported in another study, on yellow fever vaccine responses in identical twins.

This rearrangement joins TRBV20-1 to TRBJ2-5; 10 bases map to TRBD2. This TCR was recovered from a woman younger than 30 in good health. Sequenced input: PBMCs. The CDR3 sequence is CSASLAGAQTQCF. CDR3 DNA sequence: TGCAGTGCTAGTCTAGCGGGGGCCCAGACCCAGTGCTTC.